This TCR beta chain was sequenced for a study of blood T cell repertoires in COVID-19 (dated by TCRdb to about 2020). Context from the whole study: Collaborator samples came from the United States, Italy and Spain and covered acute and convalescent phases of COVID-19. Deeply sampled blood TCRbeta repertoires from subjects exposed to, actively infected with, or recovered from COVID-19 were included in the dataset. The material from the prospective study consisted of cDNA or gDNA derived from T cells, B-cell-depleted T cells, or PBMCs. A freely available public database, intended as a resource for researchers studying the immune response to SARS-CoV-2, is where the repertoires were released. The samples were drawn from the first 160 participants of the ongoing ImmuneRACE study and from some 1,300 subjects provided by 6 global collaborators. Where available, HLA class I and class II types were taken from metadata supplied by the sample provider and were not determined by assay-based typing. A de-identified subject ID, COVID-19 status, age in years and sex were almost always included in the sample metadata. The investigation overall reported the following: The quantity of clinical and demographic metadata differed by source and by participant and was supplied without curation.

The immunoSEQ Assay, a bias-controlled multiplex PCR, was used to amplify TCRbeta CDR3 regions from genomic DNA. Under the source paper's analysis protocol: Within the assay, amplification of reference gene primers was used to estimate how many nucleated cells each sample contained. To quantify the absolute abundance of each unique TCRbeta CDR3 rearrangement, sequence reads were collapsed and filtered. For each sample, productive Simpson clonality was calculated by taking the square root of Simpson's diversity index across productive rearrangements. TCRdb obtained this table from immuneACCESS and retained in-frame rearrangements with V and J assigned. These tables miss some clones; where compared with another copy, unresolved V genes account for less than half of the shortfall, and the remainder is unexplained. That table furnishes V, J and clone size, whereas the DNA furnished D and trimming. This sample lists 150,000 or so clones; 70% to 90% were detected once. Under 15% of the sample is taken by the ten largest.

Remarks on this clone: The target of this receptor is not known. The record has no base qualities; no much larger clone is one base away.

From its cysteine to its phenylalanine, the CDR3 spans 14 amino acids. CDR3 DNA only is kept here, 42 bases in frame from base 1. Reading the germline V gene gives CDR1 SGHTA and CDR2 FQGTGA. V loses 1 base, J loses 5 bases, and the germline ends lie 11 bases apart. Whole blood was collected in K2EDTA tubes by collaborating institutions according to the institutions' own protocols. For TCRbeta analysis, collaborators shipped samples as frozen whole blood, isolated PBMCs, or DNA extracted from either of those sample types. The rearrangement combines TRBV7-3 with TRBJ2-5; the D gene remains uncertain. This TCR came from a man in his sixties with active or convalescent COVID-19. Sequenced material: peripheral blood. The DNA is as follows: TGTGCCAGCAGCTTAAGTTCGACCGGGGAGACCCAGTACTTC. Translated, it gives CASSLSSTGETQYF.